This T cell receptor beta chain was recorded in a study of OX40 agonist ivuxolimab in advanced cancers. For the wider study: Ivuxolimab, which targeted the costimulatory receptor OX40 (CD134), was an agonistic, fully human IgG2 monoclonal antibody. Prior anti-PD-1, anti-PD-L1 or anti-CTLA-4 therapy was permitted, and checkpoint inhibitors had been received by about 37% of dose-escalation patients. Intravenous ivuxolimab was administered to patients every 2 weeks at six dose levels: 0.01, 0.1, 0.3, 1.5, 3 and 10 mg/kg. The paper covers the monotherapy dose-escalation part of the phase I ivuxolimab trial, which included N ≈ 50 patients. Peripheral TCRbeta sequencing was intended to test whether TCR sequence diversity was altered and clonal T-cell expansion was caused by ivuxolimab. The dose-escalation cohort was about 83% male with a mean age of roughly 62 years, ranging from about 20 to 85. Of the 50 to 55 patients in dose escalation, approximately 20 had hepatocellular carcinoma, roughly 15 had melanoma, 9 had renal cell carcinoma and 9 had head and neck cancer. Three dose-escalation patients achieved partial responses, one with hepatocellular carcinoma and two with cutaneous melanoma. General study outcomes and caveats: Antigen specificity was not determined for the clonally expanded peripheral T cells. Low levels of normalized T-cell clonal expansion were also seen in some patients who did not respond. In the 0.1-3.0 mg/kg groups, partial responders had among the lowest normalized peripheral clonal expansion, particularly in CD8+ T cells. At doses from 0.1 to 3.0 mg/kg, clonal expansion was seen in both CD4+ and CD8+ blood T cells between baseline and week 6. After ivuxolimab, more expanded clones were found on average in CD8+ T cells than in CD4+ T cells.

Via the germline V gene, CDR1 is LGHNA and CDR2 YSLEER. V is cut by 1 base and J by 11 bases, and the space between the germline ends is 14 bases. The CDR3 goes from the cysteine to the phenylalanine over 13 residues. Kept here is only the CDR3 DNA, which spans 39 bases and is read in frame from base 1. Concerning this clone itself: Its antigen specificity is not known. No quality values exist for individual bases; no much larger clone is one base distant.

Genomic DNA was isolated from the sorted cells so that the TCRbeta CDR3 region could be sequenced. TCRbeta CDR3 regions were sequenced using the immunoSEQ Assay. TCRdb limited this immuneACCESS table to in-frame rearrangements with V and J called. A share of clones is missing; checked studies link under half to unresolved V genes, and the rest is unexplained. The sample yields 30,000 to 35,000 clones; 80% to 85% were counted once. Approximately 1.4% of the sample belongs to the ten largest clones. The trial excluded patients who had a history of autoimmune disease or were on systemic immunosuppression. Peripheral blood for TCR sequencing was collected from all dose cohorts at baseline, on cycle 4 day 1, and on cycle 7 day 1. The samples were taken from a phase I, first-in-human, multicenter, open-label dose-escalation trial of ivuxolimab. Adults with locally advanced or metastatic melanoma, renal cell carcinoma, hepatocellular carcinoma or head and neck squamous cell carcinoma were enrolled in the trial. CD4+ and CD8+ T cells were sorted separately from peripheral blood before TCR sequencing.

The material was CD4+ or CD8+ T cells sorted from blood, obtained in a trial of the OX40 agonist ivuxolimab. In this chain, TRBV4-3 is recombined with TRBJ2-5; the D gene is perhaps TRBD1, from 5 matching bases. The source is an adult with an advanced solid tumor such as melanoma, head and neck, liver or kidney cancer. The CDR3 is CASSQVLGEEQYF. The DNA sequence reads TGCGCCAGCAGCCAAGTCTTAGGGGAAGAGCAGTACTTC.